This entry features one T cell receptor (beta chain) sequence. These data belong to a study of cytomegalovirus exposure and HLA in healthy donors. This CDR3 contains 15 residues. V lost 5 bases to trimming and J lost 6 bases; unmatched junction nucleotides: 5. Germline V CDR1 and CDR2: KGHSH, LQKENI. It was with 60 Vbeta and 13 Jbeta primers that the PCR ran. Profiled with immunoSEQ multiplex PCR; TCRdb holds only in-frame clones, not every one. This table holds 150,000 or so clones, approximately 79% found once. This clonotype originated in a woman aged 45-59 years in good health and CMV-seropositive. V is TRBV18 and J is TRBJ2-2; TRBD1 agrees at 11 bases. The sequenced sample consisted of PBMCs. The CDR3 spells CASSTGTGGAGELFF. In nucleotides, the CDR3 is TGTGCCAGCTCAACCGGGACAGGGGGAGCCGGGGAGCTGTTTTTT.